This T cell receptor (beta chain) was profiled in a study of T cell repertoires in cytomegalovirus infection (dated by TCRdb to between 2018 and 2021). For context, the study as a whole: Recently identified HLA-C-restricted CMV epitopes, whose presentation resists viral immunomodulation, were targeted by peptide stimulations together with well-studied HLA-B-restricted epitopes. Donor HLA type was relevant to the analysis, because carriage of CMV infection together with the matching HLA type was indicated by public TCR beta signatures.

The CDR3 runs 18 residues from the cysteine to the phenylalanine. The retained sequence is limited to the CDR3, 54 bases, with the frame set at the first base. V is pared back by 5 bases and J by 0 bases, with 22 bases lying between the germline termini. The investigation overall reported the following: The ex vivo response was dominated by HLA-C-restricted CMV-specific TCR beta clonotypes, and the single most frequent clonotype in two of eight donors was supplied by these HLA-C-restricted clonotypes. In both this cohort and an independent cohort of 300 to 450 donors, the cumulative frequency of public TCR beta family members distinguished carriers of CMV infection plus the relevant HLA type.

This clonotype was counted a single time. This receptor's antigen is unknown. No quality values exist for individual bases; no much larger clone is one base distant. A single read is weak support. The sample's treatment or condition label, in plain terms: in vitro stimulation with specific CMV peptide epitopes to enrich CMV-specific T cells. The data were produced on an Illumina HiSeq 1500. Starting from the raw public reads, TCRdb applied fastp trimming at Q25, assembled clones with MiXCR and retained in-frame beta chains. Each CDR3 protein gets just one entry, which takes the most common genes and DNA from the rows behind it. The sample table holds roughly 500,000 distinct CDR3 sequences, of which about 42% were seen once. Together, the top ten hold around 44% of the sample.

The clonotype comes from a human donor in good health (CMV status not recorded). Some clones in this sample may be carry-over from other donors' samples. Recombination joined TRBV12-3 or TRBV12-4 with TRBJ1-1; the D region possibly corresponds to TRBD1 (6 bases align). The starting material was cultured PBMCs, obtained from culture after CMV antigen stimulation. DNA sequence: TGTGCCAGCAGTGGGCCCCTGGGGGGGGCCCTCATGAACACTGAAGCTTTCTTT. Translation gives CASSGPLGGALMNTEAFF.